The 6 T cell receptor beta chains presented below share a single source sample, sequenced in a study of blood T cell repertoires in COVID-19 (dated by TCRdb to 2018 to 2020). The library was prepared using the immunoSEQ multiplex PCR assay. TCRdb mirrors the immuneACCESS table, restricted to in-frame sequences. Some clones are absent from its copies; in checked studies, under half trace to an unresolved V gene, and the reason for the others is unknown. A total of approximately 210,000 clones appear in this sample, about 92% of them only once. The top ten constitute 1% to 1.5% of the sample. The sequenced sample was peripheral blood. These receptors all come from a man younger than 45 with acute or convalescent COVID-19.

This chain joins TRBV24-1 and TRBJ2-1; the match to TRBD2 covers 10 bases. V lost 3 bases, J lost 1 base, and 11 bases stayed unmatched. Germline V gives CDR1 KGHDR, CDR2 SFDVKD. This CDR3 has 19 amino acids. The CDR3 loop reads CATSDGGTSATNSYNEQFF. DNA for the CDR3: TGTGCCACCAGTGATGGGGGGACTAGCGCCACGAATTCCTACAATGAGCAGTTCTTC.

The chain combines TRBV5-1 with TRBJ1-2; no clear D gene. V was clipped by 3 bases and J by 5 bases, with 14 bases between them. Per the germline V gene, CDR1 is SGHRS and CDR2 is YFSETQ. This CDR3 is built from 14 residues. DNA for the CDR3: TGCGCCAGCAGCTCGGGTGGCAGAGCTTATGGCTACACCTTC. It codes for CASSSGGRAYGYTF.

The chain carries TRBV7-6 and TRBJ1-5; the D is unclear. Germline V lookup: CDR1 SGHVS, CDR2 FNYEAQ. V shed 4 bases and J shed 3 bases, with 16 bases lying between them. The CDR3 contains 16 residues. CDR3 protein: CASSSQAYRDNQPQHF. The CDR3 DNA sequence: TGTGCCAGCAGCTCGCAGGCCTACAGAGACAATCAGCCCCAGCATTTT.

This chain uses TRBV21-1 with TRBJ1-2. TRBV21-1 represents a pseudogene. CDR3 size: 14 residues. CDR3 in amino acids: CASSKERGGYGYTF. The CDR3, as DNA: TGTGCCAGCAGCAAAGAAAGGGGAGGCTATGGCTACACCTTC.

The count of this clone is one. The V call is TRBV7-2, the J call TRBJ2-6; D uncertain. Germline V gene data show CDR1 as SGHTA and CDR2 as FQGNSA. V shed 3 bases and J shed 1 base, with 4 bases lying between them. CDR3 length: 14 residues. In nucleotides, the CDR3 is TGTGCCAGCAGCTTCCGTTCTGGGGCCAACGTCCTGACTTTC. Its translation: CASSFRSGANVLTF.

The J gene is TRBJ1-1, the V gene TRBV19; TRBD1 matches 9 bases. This CDR3 has 16 residues. The junction had 9 bases not matched to a gene; V was cut back by 3 bases and J by 4 bases. Germline V gene lookup returns CDR1 LNHDA and CDR2 SQIVND (reference sequence). The CDR3 loop is CASSMGQGRIGTEAFF. As DNA, the CDR3 is TGTGCCAGTAGTATGGGACAGGGCCGAATCGGCACTGAAGCTTTCTTT. The entire variable domain, with the rest obtained from reference TRBV19 and TRBJ1-1, is as follows: DGGITQSPKYLFRKEGQNVTLSCEQNLNHDAMYWYRQDPGQGLRLIYYSQIVNDFQKGDIAEGYSVSREKKESFPLTVTSAQKNPTAFYLCASSMGQGRIGTEAFFGQGTRLTVV.